A single sample is the source of the 4 T cell receptor beta chains below, sequenced in a study of cytomegalovirus exposure and HLA in healthy donors. The repertoire was sequenced with immunoSEQ multiplex PCR; TCRdb's copy has only in-frame clones and lacks some. This sample has about 240,000 clones, with approximately 86% found just once. Sequencing was done on a sample of PBMCs. The receptors here all came from a woman aged 30 to 39 in good health and CMV-seropositive.

The CDR3 is CASEGAINEKLFF. DNA of the CDR3: TGTGCCAGCGAGGGGGCCATTAATGAAAAACTGTTTTTT. The J gene is TRBJ1-4, the V gene TRBV11-2, with 7 bases fitting TRBD1. Trimming cost V 8 bases and J 4 bases; bases outside gene matches: 4. Germline CDR1 and CDR2: SGHAT and FQNNGV. The CDR3 extends over 13 amino acids.

The rearrangement joins TRBV7-9 to TRBJ2-7, with 7 bases identical to TRBD2. Unmatched junction bases numbered 16, after V lost 5 bases and J lost 3 bases. This CDR3 has 17 residues. Germline-derived CDR1 and CDR2 are SEHNR and FQNEAQ (reference sequence). The CDR3 DNA reads as TGTGCCAGCAGCCCCTATTGGGAGGGCGGGAATAGCTACGAGCAGTACTTC. Protein sequence: CASSPYWEGGNSYEQYF.

V gene TRBV7-8 combines with J gene TRBJ2-2; TRBD2 agrees at 10 bases. The germline gives CDR1 SGHVS, CDR2 FQNEAQ. With 2 bases clipped from V and 5 bases from J, the junction kept 11 bases outside the gene matches. The CDR3 is 18 amino acids. The CDR3 sequence is CASSLWGSGRQRTGELFF. CDR3 in DNA: TGTGCCAGCAGCTTATGGGGTAGCGGGAGGCAGAGGACCGGGGAGCTGTTTTTT.

The chain uses TRBV9 and TRBJ1-2; D is uncertain. The V gene's germline CDR1 is SGDLS and CDR2 YYNGEE. With 0 bases removed from V and 3 bases from J, the gap between germline ends came to 6 bases. This CDR3 region has 13 residues. The CDR3 protein is CASSVVGYYGYTF. The CDR3 DNA is TGTGCCAGCAGCGTAGTGGGCTACTATGGCTACACCTTC.